Listed below are T cell receptor beta chains from one sample, sequenced in a study of T cell clonotyping in hematopoietic cell transplantation. Sequencing used immunoSEQ multiplex PCR; TCRdb keeps in-frame clones, though not all of them. This sample carries about 18,000 clones, roughly 86% of them seen once, and the ten largest clones take around 7.7%. Material: peripheral blood mononuclear cells, obtained before stem cell transplant. All receptors come from a man aged 45-65 years with acute myeloid leukemia. Some clones in this sample may be carry-over from other donors' samples. Each CDR3 is given with its conserved first and last residue. The D gene is left open where the match is weak. Clone size is stated in some rows and not others, as once, few, many or a class when expanded.

j_gene | v_gene | d_gene | abundance | CDR3nt | CDR3aa
TRBJ1-2 | TRBV19 | TRBD1 | NA | TGTGCCAGTAGTCCTTCGCGGACAGGGTCCTATGGCTACACCTTC | CASSPSRTGSYGYTF
TRBJ1-1 | TRBV7-9 | NA | NA | TGTGCCAGCAGCGTAGGGGGGGACACTGAAGCTTTCTTT | CASSVGGDTEAFF
TRBJ2-7 | TRBV18 | NA | NA | TGTGCCAGCTCCCCTACAGGGAATTCCTACGAGCAGTACTTC | CASSPTGNSYEQYF
TRBJ2-2 | TRBV6-5 | TRBD1 | NA | TGTGCCAGCAGGGACAGGGGAGGAACCGGGGAGCTGTTTTTT | CASRDRGGTGELFF
TRBJ1-3 | TRBV15 | NA | once | TGTGCCACCAGCAGAGCCATTGGAAACACCATATATTTT | CATSRAIGNTIYF
TRBJ1-1 | TRBV7-9 | NA | NA | TGTGCCAGCAGCCTTACGTCTACTGAAGCTTTCTTT | CASSLTSTEAFF
TRBJ2-7 | TRBV28 | NA | NA | TGTGCCAGCAACCCGCCAGCAACCTACGAGCAGTACTTC | CASNPPATYEQYF
TRBJ2-1 | TRBV4-2 | TRBD2 | once | TGTGCCAGCAGCCAAGCGATTTCCGGGGGGTGGAATGAGCAGTTCTTC | CASSQAISGGWNEQFF
TRBJ2-3 | TRBV4-1 | TRBD1 | NA | TGCGCCAGCAGTCGCGCTGGGACAGGGGGCGCAGATACGCAGTATTTT | CASSRAGTGGADTQYF
TRBJ2-2 | TRBV7-8 | TRBD1 | NA | TGTGCCAGCTCACACAGGGGTGGAGCTAGCGGGGAGCTGTTTTTT | CASSHRGGASGELFF
TRBJ1-1 | TRBV10-3 | TRBD1 | NA | TGTGCCATCAGGCGGACAGGAGGGATTTCGGACACTGAAGCTTTCTTT | CAIRRTGGISDTEAFF
TRBJ1-1 | TRBV2 | TRBD1 | NA | TGTGCCACCCAGGGGGCCTGGGGCACTGAAGCTTTCTTT | CATQGAWGTEAFF
TRBJ2-1 | TRBV2 | NA | NA | TGTGCCAGCAGTGAAAGCCCCGGTTCCTGGGGGCGCTCCTACAATGAGCAGTTCTTC | CASSESPGSWGRSYNEQFF
TRBJ1-5 | TRBV4-2 | NA | NA | TGTGCCAGCAGCCAAGATAGGTTAGGAGAGCCCCAGCATTTT | CASSQDRLGEPQHF
TRBJ2-5 | TRBV6-6 | NA | NA | TGTGCCAGCAGTTACTCCGCAGGCCAAGAGACCCAGTACTTC | CASSYSAGQETQYF
TRBJ1-2 | TRBV7-9 | NA | few | TGTGCCAGCAGCTTATCCGGACTTTCTTATGGCTACACCTTC | CASSLSGLSYGYTF
TRBJ2-7 | TRBV5-1 | TRBD1 | NA | TGCGCCAGCAGCTTGGCCAACAGGGGTCGGGACGAGCAGTACTTC | CASSLANRGRDEQYF
TRBJ2-5 | TRBV7-9 | NA | NA | TGTGCCAGCAGCTCAACAGGGTGGGTTGGAGAGACCCAGTACTTC | CASSSTGWVGETQYF
TRBJ1-4 | TRBV11-2 | NA | NA | TGTGCCAGCAGCTTGAGGCACGGCCCGGGTGCTAATGAAAAACTGTTTTTT | CASSLRHGPGANEKLFF
TRBJ1-1 | TRBV7-9 | TRBD1 | NA | TGTGCCAGCAGCCCTACCGTCGGACAGGGAACCACTGAAGCTTTCTTT | CASSPTVGQGTTEAFF
TRBJ2-1 | TRBV10-3 | NA | NA | TGTGCCATCAGTGATTTCGGGTTCTCCTACAATGAGCAGTTCTTC | CAISDFGFSYNEQFF
TRBJ1-6 | TRBV5-1 | NA | NA | TGCGCCAGCAGCTTGGCACGGGGACAAGGAAGTGGTTCACCCCTCCACTTT | CASSLARGQGSGSPLHF
TRBJ1-1 | TRBV7-9 | NA | NA | TGTGCCAGCAGCTTATCCAGGGAGGCCACTGAAGCTTTCTTT | CASSLSREATEAFF
TRBJ1-5 | TRBV6-5 | NA | NA | TGTGCCAGCAGTTACTCCCAGGATAGCAATCAGCCCCAGCATTTT | CASSYSQDSNQPQHF
TRBJ1-2 | TRBV28 | TRBD1 | few | TGTGCCAGCAGTTTTTCCCAGGGGGGGCTCTATGGCTACACCTTC | CASSFSQGGLYGYTF
TRBJ1-3 | TRBV9 | NA | NA | TGTGCCAGCAGCGTTGGGACCTCTGGAAACACCATATATTTT | CASSVGTSGNTIYF
TRBJ2-3 | TRBV19 | NA | once | TGTGCCAGTAGTTCCAGGGACGGAGCGGGCACAGATACGCAGTATTTT | CASSSRDGAGTDTQYF
TRBJ1-2 | TRBV7-9 | NA | NA | TGTGCCAGCAGCTTAGGTGGGTTCGCCTATGGCTACACCTTC | CASSLGGFAYGYTF
TRBJ1-2 | TRBV11-2 | NA | NA | TGTGCCAGCAGCCGGGCGGGGGGTGGCTACACCTTC | CASSRAGGGYTF